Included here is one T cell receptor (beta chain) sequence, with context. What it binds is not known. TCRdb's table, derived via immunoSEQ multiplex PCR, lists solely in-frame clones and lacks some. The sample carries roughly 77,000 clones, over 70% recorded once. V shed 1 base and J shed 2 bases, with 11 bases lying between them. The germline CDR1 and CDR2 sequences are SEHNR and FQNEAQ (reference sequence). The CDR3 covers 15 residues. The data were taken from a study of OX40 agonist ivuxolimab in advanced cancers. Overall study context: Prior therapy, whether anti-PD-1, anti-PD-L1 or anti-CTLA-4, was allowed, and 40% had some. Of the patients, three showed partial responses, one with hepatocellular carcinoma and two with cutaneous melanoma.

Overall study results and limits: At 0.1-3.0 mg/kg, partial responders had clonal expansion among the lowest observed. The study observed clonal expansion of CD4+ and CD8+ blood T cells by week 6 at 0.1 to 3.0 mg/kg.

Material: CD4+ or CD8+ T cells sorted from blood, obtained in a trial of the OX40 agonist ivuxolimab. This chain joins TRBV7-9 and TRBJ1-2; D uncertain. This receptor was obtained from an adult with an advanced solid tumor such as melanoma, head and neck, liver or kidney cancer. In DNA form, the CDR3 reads TGTGCCAGCAGCTTAGATGGGGATTTGAACTATGGCTACACCTTC. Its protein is CASSLDGDLNYGYTF.